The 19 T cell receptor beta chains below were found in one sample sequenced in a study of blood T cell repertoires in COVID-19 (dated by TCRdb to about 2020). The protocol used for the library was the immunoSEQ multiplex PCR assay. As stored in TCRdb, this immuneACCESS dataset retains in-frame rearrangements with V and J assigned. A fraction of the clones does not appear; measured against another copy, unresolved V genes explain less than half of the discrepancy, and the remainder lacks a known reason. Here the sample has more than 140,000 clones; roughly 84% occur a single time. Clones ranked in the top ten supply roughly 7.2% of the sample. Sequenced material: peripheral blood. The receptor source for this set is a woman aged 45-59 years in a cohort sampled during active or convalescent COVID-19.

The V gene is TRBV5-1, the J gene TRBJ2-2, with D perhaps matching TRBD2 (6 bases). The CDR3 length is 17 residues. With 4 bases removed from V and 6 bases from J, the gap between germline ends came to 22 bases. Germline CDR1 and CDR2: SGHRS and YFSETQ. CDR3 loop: CASSAGHGRGFAGELFF. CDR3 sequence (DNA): TGCGCCAGCAGCGCGGGCCATGGACGGGGGTTCGCCGGGGAGCTGTTTTTT.

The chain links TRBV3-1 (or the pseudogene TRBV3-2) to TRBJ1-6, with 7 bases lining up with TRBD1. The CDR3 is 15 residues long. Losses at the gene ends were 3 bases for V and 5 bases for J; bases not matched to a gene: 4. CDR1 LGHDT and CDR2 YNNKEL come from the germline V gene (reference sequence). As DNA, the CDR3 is TGTGCCAGCAGCCATAGGGACAGAAATAATTCACCCCTCCACTTT. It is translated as CASSHRDRNNSPLHF.

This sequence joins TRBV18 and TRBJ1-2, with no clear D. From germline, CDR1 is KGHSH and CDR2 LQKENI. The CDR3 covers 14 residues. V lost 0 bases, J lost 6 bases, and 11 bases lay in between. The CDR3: CASSPPSIPDGYTF. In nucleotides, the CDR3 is TGTGCCAGCTCACCACCGTCGATCCCGGATGGCTACACCTTC.

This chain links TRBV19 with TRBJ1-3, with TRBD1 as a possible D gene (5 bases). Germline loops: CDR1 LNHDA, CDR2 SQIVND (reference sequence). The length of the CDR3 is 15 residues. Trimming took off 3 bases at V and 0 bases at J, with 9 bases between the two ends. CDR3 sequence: CASSIRGGSGNTIYF. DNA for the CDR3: TGTGCCAGTAGTATCCGGGGGGGCTCTGGAAACACCATATATTTT.

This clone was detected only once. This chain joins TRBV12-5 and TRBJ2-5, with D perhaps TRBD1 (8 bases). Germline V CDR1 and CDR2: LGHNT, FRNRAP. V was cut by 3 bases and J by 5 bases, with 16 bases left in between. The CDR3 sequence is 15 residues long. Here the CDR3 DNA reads TGTGCTAGTGGTTTAAACAGGGGGGGGGCGGAGACCCAGTACTTC. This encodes CASGLNRGGAETQYF.

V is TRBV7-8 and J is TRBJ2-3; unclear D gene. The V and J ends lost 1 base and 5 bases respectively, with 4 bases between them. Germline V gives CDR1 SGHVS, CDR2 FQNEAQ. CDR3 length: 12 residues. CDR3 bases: TGTGCCAGCAGCTTAGGGCTAGATACGCAGTATTTT. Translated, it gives CASSLGLDTQYF.

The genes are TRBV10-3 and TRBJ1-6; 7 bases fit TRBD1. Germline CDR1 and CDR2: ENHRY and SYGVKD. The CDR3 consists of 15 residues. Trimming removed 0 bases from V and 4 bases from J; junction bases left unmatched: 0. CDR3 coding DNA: TGTGCCATCAGTGAGTCGGGACAGTATAATTCACCCCTCCACTTT. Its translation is CAISESGQYNSPLHF.

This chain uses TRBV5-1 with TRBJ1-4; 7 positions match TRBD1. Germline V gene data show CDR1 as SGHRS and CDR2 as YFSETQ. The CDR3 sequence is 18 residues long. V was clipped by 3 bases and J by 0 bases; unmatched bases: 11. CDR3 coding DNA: TGCGCCAGCAGCTCCCGGGACAGAGGCCGTGCAACTAATGAAAAACTGTTTTTT. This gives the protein CASSSRDRGRATNEKLFF.

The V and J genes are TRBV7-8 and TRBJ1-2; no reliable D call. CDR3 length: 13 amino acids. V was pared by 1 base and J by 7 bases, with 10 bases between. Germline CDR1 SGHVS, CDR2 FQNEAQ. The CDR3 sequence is CASSLGLSGGYTF. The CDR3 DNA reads TGTGCCAGCAGCTTAGGCCTTTCGGGTGGCTACACCTTC.

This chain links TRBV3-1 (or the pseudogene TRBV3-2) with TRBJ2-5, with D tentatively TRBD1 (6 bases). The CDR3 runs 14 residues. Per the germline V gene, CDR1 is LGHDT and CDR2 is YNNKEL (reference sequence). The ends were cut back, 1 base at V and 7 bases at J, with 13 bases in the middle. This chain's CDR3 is CASSQVQGLGTQYF. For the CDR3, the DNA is TGTGCCAGCAGCCAAGTTCAGGGGTTGGGGACCCAGTACTTC.

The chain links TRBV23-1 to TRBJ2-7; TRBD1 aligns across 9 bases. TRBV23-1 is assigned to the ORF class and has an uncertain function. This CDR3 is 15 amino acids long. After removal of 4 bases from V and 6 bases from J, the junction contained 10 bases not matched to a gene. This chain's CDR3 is CASSPRGTGMCEQYF. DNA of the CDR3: TGCGCCAGCAGTCCGAGGGGGACAGGGATGTGCGAGCAGTACTTC.

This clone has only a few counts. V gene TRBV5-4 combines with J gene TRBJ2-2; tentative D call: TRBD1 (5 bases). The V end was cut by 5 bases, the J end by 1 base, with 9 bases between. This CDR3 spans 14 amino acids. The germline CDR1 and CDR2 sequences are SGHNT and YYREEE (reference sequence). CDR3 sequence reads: CASRGHQNTGELFF. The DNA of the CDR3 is TGTGCCAGCAGAGGACACCAGAACACCGGGGAGCTGTTTTTT.

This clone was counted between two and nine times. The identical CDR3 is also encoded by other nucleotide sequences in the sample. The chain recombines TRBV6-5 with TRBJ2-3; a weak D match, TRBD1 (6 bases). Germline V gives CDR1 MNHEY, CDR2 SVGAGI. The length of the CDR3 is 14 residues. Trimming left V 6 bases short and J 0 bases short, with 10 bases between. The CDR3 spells CASSPRGSTDTQYF. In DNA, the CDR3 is TGTGCCAGCAGCCCGAGGGGGAGCACAGATACGCAGTATTTT.

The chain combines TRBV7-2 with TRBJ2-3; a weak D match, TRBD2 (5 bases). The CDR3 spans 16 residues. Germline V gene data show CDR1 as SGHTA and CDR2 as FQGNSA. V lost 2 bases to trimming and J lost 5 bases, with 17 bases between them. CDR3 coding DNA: TGTGCCAGCAGCTTATCAGTGAGGAGCGGCCAAGATACGCAGTATTTT. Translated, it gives CASSLSVRSGQDTQYF.

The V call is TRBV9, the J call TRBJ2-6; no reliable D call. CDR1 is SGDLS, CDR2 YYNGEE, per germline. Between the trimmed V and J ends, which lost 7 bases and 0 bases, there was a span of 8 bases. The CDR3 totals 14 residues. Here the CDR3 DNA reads TGTGCCAGCGAGCCAGGCTCTGGGGCCAACGTCCTGACTTTC. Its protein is CASEPGSGANVLTF.

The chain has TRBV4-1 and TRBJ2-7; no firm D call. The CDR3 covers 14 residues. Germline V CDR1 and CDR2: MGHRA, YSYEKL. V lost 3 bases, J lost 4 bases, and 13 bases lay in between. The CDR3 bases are TGCGCCAGCAGCCATCAGGCCAGCCCTTACGAGCAGTACTTC. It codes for CASSHQASPYEQYF.

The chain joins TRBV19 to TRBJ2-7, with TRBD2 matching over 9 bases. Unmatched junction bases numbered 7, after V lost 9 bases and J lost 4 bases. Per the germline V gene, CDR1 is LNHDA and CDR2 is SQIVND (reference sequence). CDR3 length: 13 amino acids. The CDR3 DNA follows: TGTGCCAGCCAAGGACTAGCGCCATACGAGCAGTACTTC. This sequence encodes CASQGLAPYEQYF.

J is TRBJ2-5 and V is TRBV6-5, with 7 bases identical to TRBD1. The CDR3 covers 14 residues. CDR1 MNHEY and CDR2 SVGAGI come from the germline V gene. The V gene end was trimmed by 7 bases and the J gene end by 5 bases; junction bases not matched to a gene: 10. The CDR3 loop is CASIQGGLMETQYF. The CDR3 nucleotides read TGTGCCAGCATCCAAGGGGGCCTTATGGAGACCCAGTACTTC.

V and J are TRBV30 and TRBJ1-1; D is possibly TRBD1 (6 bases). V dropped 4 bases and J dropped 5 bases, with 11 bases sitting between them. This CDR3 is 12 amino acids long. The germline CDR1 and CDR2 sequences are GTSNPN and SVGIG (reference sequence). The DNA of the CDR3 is TGTGCCTGGACAGGGGTTTATACTGAAGCTTTCTTT. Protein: CAWTGVYTEAFF.